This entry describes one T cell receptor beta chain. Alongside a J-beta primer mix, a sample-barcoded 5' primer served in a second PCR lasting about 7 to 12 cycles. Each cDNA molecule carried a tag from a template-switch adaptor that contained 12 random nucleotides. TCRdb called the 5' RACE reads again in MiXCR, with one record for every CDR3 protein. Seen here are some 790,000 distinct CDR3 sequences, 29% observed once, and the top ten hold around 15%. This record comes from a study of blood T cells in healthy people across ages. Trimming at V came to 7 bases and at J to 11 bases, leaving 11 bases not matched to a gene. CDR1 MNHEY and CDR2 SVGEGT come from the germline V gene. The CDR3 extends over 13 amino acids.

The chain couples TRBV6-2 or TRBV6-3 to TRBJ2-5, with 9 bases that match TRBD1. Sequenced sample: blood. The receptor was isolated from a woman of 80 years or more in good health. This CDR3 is CASTGTGLNEQYF. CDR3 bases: TGTGCCAGCACGGGGACAGGGTTGAATGAGCAGTACTTC.